Shown below are 21 T cell receptor beta chains from a single sample sequenced in a study of cytomegalovirus exposure and HLA in healthy donors (dated by TCRdb to about 2017). The library came from the immunoSEQ multiplex PCR assay. TCRdb obtained this table from immuneACCESS and retained in-frame rearrangements with V and J assigned. These tables miss some clones; where compared with another copy, unresolved V genes account for less than half of the shortfall, and the remainder is unexplained. Here the sample has around 55,000 clones; about nine tenths occur a single time. The ten biggest clones cover 2.5% to 3.5% of the sample. The sequenced material came from PBMCs. These receptors all come from a young man in good health and CMV-seronegative.

In its sample, this clone was seen once. The J gene is TRBJ2-2, the V gene TRBV11-3; 13 bases fit TRBD2. Trimming at V came to 5 bases and at J to 5 bases, leaving 8 bases not matched to a gene. From germline, CDR1 is SGHNT and CDR2 YENEEA. The CDR3 contains 17 residues. CDR3 in amino acids: CASSPPGLAGRTGELFF. The CDR3 DNA follows: TGTGCCAGCAGCCCACCGGGACTAGCGGGACGGACCGGGGAGCTGTTTTTT. The whole variable domain, remainder taken from reference TRBV11-3 and TRBJ2-2, is EAGVVQSPRYKIIEKKQPVAFWCNPISGHNTLYWYLQNLGQGPELLIRYENEEAVDDSQLPKDRFSAERLKGVDSTLKIQPAELGDSAVYLCASSPPGLAGRTGELFFGEGSRLTVL.

J is TRBJ1-2 and V is TRBV11-3; D possibly corresponds to TRBD1 (5 bases). From germline, CDR1 is SGHNT and CDR2 YENEEA. The ends were cut back, 0 bases at V and 8 bases at J, with 13 bases in the middle. This CDR3 is built from 14 residues. The CDR3 DNA reads TGTGCCAGCAGCTTAGATCACTCAGGGCGCGGCTACACCTTC. Translation: CASSLDHSGRGYTF.

J is TRBJ1-1 and V is TRBV19; D perhaps matches TRBD1 (6 bases). The V gene's germline CDR1 is LNHDA and CDR2 SQIVND (reference sequence). V lost 7 bases and J 0 bases, leaving 18 bases between the germline ends. This CDR3 is built from 16 residues. The CDR3 sequence: CASTGGASNLNTEAFF. The CDR3 bases are TGTGCCAGTACGGGGGGGGCAAGCAACCTGAACACTGAAGCTTTCTTT.

The J gene is TRBJ2-1, the V gene TRBV19; 11 bases align to TRBD2. With V trimmed by 1 base and J by 4 bases, 6 bases remained unmatched. Germline V gene sequence: CDR1 LNHDA, CDR2 SQIVND (reference sequence). The length of the CDR3 is 17 residues. Here the CDR3 reads CASSIGHRLAGYNEQFF. CDR3 DNA sequence: TGTGCCAGTAGTATAGGCCACCGACTAGCGGGATACAATGAGCAGTTCTTC.

The V call is TRBV19, the J call TRBJ2-7, with D perhaps matching TRBD1 (6 bases). CDR3 length: 12 amino acids. Trimming stripped 6 bases from V and 4 bases from J, with 10 bases between. CDR1 and CDR2 from the germline V gene are LNHDA and SQIVND (reference sequence). CDR3 nucleotides: TGTGCCAGTAGAGAACAGGGATACGAGCAGTACTTC. This encodes CASREQGYEQYF. The full variable domain, its missing parts supplied by reference TRBV19 and TRBJ2-7, is DGGITQSPKYLFRKEGQNVTLSCEQNLNHDAMYWYRQDPGQGLRLIYYSQIVNDFQKGDIAEGYSVSREKKESFPLTVTSAQKNPTAFYLCASREQGYEQYFGPGTRLTVT.

This chain joins TRBV19 and TRBJ2-5; TRBD1 is a possible D gene (7 bases). The CDR3 contains 17 residues. V lost 5 bases, J lost 2 bases, and 21 bases lay in between. Per the germline V gene, CDR1 is LNHDA and CDR2 is SQIVND (reference sequence). The CDR3 here is CASSGGGRFSGQETQYF. The CDR3 region has the DNA TGTGCCAGTAGTGGAGGGGGCCGGTTTAGTGGTCAAGAGACCCAGTACTTC. Full variable domain (missing parts from reference TRBV19 and TRBJ2-5): DGGITQSPKYLFRKEGQNVTLSCEQNLNHDAMYWYRQDPGQGLRLIYYSQIVNDFQKGDIAEGYSVSREKKESFPLTVTSAQKNPTAFYLCASSGGGRFSGQETQYFGPGTRLLVL.

This chain joins TRBV19 and TRBJ1-1; 9 bases agree with TRBD1. V was clipped by 9 bases and J by 7 bases; unmatched bases: 6. Germline V gene data show CDR1 as LNHDA and CDR2 as SQIVND (reference sequence). This CDR3 comprises 12 residues. CDR3 nucleotides: TGTGCCAGCAGGACAGGGGAAAATGAAGCTTTCTTT. Its translation is CASRTGENEAFF.

This chain connects TRBV5-1 to TRBJ2-7; possibly TRBD1 for D (6 bases). CDR3 size: 12 residues. Trimming cost V 4 bases and J 12 bases, with 17 bases left between them. The germline V gene has CDR1 SGHRS and CDR2 YFSETQ. Here the CDR3 reads CASSSEQGIWYF. CDR3 nucleotides: TGCGCCAGCAGCAGCGAACAGGGAATTTGGTACTTC. Complete variable domain (other parts from reference TRBV5-1 and TRBJ2-7): KAGVTQTPRYLIKTRGQQVTLSCSPISGHRSVSWYQQTPGQGLQFLFEYFSETQRNKGNFPGRFSGRQFSNSRSEMNVSTLELGDSALYLCASSSEQGIWYFGPGTRLTVT.

Remarks on this clone: At one end the junction does not follow the germline gene, possibly because of a read error. The rearrangement links TRBV7-7 to TRBJ2-1; D is unresolved. Germline CDR1 and CDR2: SSHAT and FNYEAQ (reference sequence). CDR3 length: 14 amino acids. This CDR3 is CASSPGYSYNEQFF. The CDR3 DNA reads TGTGCTAGCAGCCCCGGGTACTCCTACAATGAGCAGTTCTTC.

The DNA of the CDR3 is TGTGCCAGCAGCAAAAGGTGCCCAGGGGGTGAGCAGTTCTTC. It specifies CASSKRCPGGEQFF. This rearrangement joins TRBV21-1 to TRBJ2-1; the table calls TRBD1, which could not be checked here. TRBV21-1 is classified as a pseudogene. The CDR3 loop spans 14 amino acids.

In nucleotides, the CDR3 is TGTGCCAGCAGTTTTTCAGGGAATTGGAACACTGAAGCTTTCTTT. This codes for CASSFSGNWNTEAFF. The chain uses TRBV28 and TRBJ1-1; perhaps TRBD1 as D (5 bases). This CDR3 comprises 15 residues. CDR1 MDHEN and CDR2 SYDVKM come from the germline V gene. The V end lost 3 bases, the J end lost 1 base, and 12 bases lay between the germline ends.

V gene TRBV5-1 combines with J gene TRBJ1-2; the match to TRBD1 covers 7 bases. The CDR3 sequence is 14 residues long. The germline gives CDR1 SGHRS, CDR2 YFSETQ. V lost 4 bases and J lost 6; bases outside the gene matches: 9. The CDR3 region is CASSISGTEHGYTF. In nucleotides, the CDR3 is TGCGCCAGCAGCATTTCCGGGACAGAGCATGGCTACACCTTC.

This chain joins TRBV6-1 and TRBJ1-5; D unclear. Germline V gene sequence: CDR1 MNHNS, CDR2 SASEGT. V lost 3 bases, J lost 0 bases, and 9 bases lay in between. The CDR3 runs 15 residues. Here the CDR3 reads CASSEIGYSNQPQHF. Here the CDR3 DNA reads TGTGCCAGCAGTGAGATCGGGTATAGCAATCAGCCCCAGCATTTT.

This rearrangement joins TRBV5-1 to TRBJ2-7; 7 positions match TRBD1. J was trimmed by 3 bases and V by 0 bases; bases with no gene match: 6. The germline gives CDR1 SGHRS, CDR2 YFSETQ. This CDR3 spans 15 amino acids. CDR3 sequence reads: CASSLDAGGFYEQYF. The DNA for the CDR3 is TGCGCCAGCAGCTTGGACGCAGGGGGATTCTACGAGCAGTACTTC.

The rearrangement joins TRBV5-1 to TRBJ2-5; TRBD2 matches 10 bases. The J segment lost 5 bases and the V segment lost 0 bases, leaving 10 bases of the junction unmatched. Per germline, CDR1 SGHRS and CDR2 YFSETQ. The CDR3 spans 17 residues. Written as DNA, the CDR3 is TGCGCCAGCAGCTTGGTACTAGCGGGACCTATGGGGGAGACCCAGTACTTC. The encoded protein is CASSLVLAGPMGETQYF.

The chain joins TRBV5-6 to TRBJ1-2; TRBD1 might be the D (6 bases). Trimming took off 1 base at V and 8 bases at J, with 18 bases between the two ends. CDR1 is SGHDT, CDR2 YYEEEE, per germline. This CDR3 is 15 amino acids long. The CDR3 DNA sequence: TGTGCCAGCAGCTTGTATGGGCAGGGGAGCGGCGGCTACACCTTC. Translated: CASSLYGQGSGGYTF.

This rearrangement joins TRBV2 to TRBJ2-7; tentatively, D is TRBD1 (5 bases). CDR1 and CDR2 (germline): SNHLY, FYNNEI. The CDR3 covers 12 residues. Trimming removed 6 bases at V and 0 bases at J, with 6 bases between. CDR3 coding DNA: TGTGCCAGCAGCAGGGACTCCTACGAGCAGTACTTC. Its translation is CASSRDSYEQYF.

The V and J genes are TRBV6-1 and TRBJ1-2; TRBD1 agrees at 7 bases. The J segment lost 0 bases and the V segment lost 6 bases, leaving 7 bases of the junction unmatched. Germline V gene sequence: CDR1 MNHNS, CDR2 SASEGT. CDR3 length equals 15 residues. This CDR3 reads CASRDPGTANYGYTF. In nucleotides, the CDR3 is TGTGCCAGCAGGGACCCCGGGACAGCTAACTATGGCTACACCTTC.

This rearrangement joins TRBV9 to TRBJ2-5; the D is unclear. V was cut by 3 bases and J by 3 bases, with 9 bases left in between. Germline V gives CDR1 SGDLS, CDR2 YYNGEE. The CDR3 is 13 amino acids. This CDR3 is CASSADREETQYF. DNA of the CDR3: TGTGCCAGCAGCGCCGATAGAGAAGAGACCCAGTACTTC.

This clone was seen only a few times. The rearrangement links TRBV7-2 to TRBJ2-7; tentative D call: TRBD2 (5 bases). Trimming removed 7 bases at V and 0 bases at J, with 13 bases between. This CDR3 has 14 amino acids. Germline CDR1 is SGHTA and CDR2 is FQGNSA. In nucleotides, the CDR3 is TGTGCCAGCACCCACAGCGGCGTCTCCTACGAGCAGTACTTC. It is translated as CASTHSGVSYEQYF.

The chain has TRBV28 and TRBJ2-2; TRBD1 aligns across 9 bases. Germline CDR1 MDHEN, CDR2 SYDVKM. This CDR3 comprises 15 residues. Losses at the gene ends were 6 bases for V and 7 bases for J; bases not matched to a gene: 9. The CDR3 loop reads CASRPGDRDIGELFF. CDR3 bases: TGTGCCAGCAGACCCGGGGACAGGGATATCGGGGAGCTGTTTTTT.